These 18 T cell receptor beta chains were all obtained from the same sample, sequenced in a study of shared clonotypes between healthy human individuals. Assay used: immunoSEQ multiplex PCR; TCRdb lists only in-frame clones, some missing. The repertoire holds 490,000 or so clones, with over 60% as singletons. Sequencing input: PBMCs. These TCRs come from a woman in her thirties or forties in good health. Some clones in this sample may be carry-over from other donors' samples.

The J gene is TRBJ1-2, the V gene TRBV7-9, with D hard to call. The CDR3 extends over 15 amino acids. V was trimmed by 2 bases and J by 8 bases, leaving 18 bases between them. Germline V gene lookup returns CDR1 SEHNR and CDR2 FQNEAQ (reference sequence). The CDR3 spells CASSLWRGGDLGYTF. CDR3 coding DNA: TGTGCCAGCAGCTTATGGCGGGGAGGCGATTTGGGCTACACCTTC.

The chain couples TRBV7-6 to TRBJ2-5, with 8 bases identical to TRBD1. V was pared by 5 bases and J by 4 bases, with 9 bases of the junction left unmatched. CDR1 is SGHVS, CDR2 FNYEAQ, per germline. CDR3 size: 15 residues. The CDR3 is CASSPRQGTGETQYF. The CDR3 DNA reads TGTGCCAGCAGCCCGCGACAGGGGACGGGAGAGACCCAGTACTTC.

V is TRBV18 and J is TRBJ1-5; weak D call: TRBD1 (6 bases). The length of the CDR3 is 13 residues. Germline V gives CDR1 KGHSH, CDR2 LQKENI. V gave up 2 bases and J gave up 7 bases, with 9 bases separating them. CDR3 region: CASSPEGGQPQHF. Here the CDR3 DNA reads TGTGCCAGCTCACCAGAAGGGGGACAGCCCCAGCATTTT.

The chain couples TRBV27 to TRBJ2-7; 12 nucleotides align to TRBD2. CDR1 MNHEY and CDR2 SMNVEV come from the germline V gene (reference sequence). V was clipped by 8 bases and J by 1 base; unmatched bases: 3. The CDR3 extends over 14 amino acids. CDR3 sequence reads: CASRTSGASYEQYF. The CDR3 region has the DNA TGTGCCAGCCGGACTAGCGGGGCATCCTACGAGCAGTACTTC.

As for this clone: The germline gene is not matched at one end of the junction; a read error may be the cause. The chain couples TRBV19 to TRBJ2-3, with D perhaps given as TRBD1 or TRBD2 (5 bases each). Germline assignment: CDR1 LNHDA and CDR2 SQIVND (reference sequence). The CDR3 covers 14 residues. Here the CDR3 reads CASSNPGTADAQYF. Here the CDR3 DNA reads TGTGCCAGTAGTAACCCCGGGACGGCAGATGCGCAGTATTTT.

This sequence joins TRBV6-1 and TRBJ2-7, with D tentatively TRBD2 (5 bases). In germline, CDR1 is MNHNS, CDR2 SASEGT. Trimming removed 2 bases from V and 6 bases from J, with 11 bases in between. This CDR3 has 13 amino acids. Written as DNA, the CDR3 is TGTGCCAGCAGTGAAAAGGAGGTGGCCGAGCAGTACTTC. Its protein is CASSEKEVAEQYF.

In its sample, this clone was seen once. The chain recombines TRBV5-1 with TRBJ2-1; D gene uncertain. Germline V CDR1 and CDR2: SGHRS, YFSETQ. Trimming pared 3 bases from V and 4 bases from J, leaving 17 bases between. CDR3 length: 16 residues. The CDR3: CASSSYEVLGYNEQFF. Written as DNA, the CDR3 is TGCGCCAGCAGCTCATACGAGGTCTTAGGGTACAATGAGCAGTTCTTC.

J is TRBJ2-2 and V is TRBV2; tentatively, D is TRBD1 or TRBD2 (5 bases each). The CDR3 spans 16 residues. CDR1 is SNHLY, CDR2 FYNNEI, per germline. Trimming stripped 6 bases from V and 5 bases from J, with 19 bases between. The CDR3 bases are TGTGCCAGCAGGTCCGGGACGCAGACGGTAACCGGGGAGCTGTTTTTT. Protein sequence: CASRSGTQTVTGELFF.

V is TRBV7-8 and J is TRBJ1-2, with a weak D call TRBD1 (5 bases). Trimming cost V 5 bases and J 3 bases, with 10 bases left between them. The CDR3 totals 13 residues. In germline, CDR1 is SGHVS, CDR2 FQNEAQ. The CDR3 loop is CASSHDSDYGYTF. CDR3 sequence (DNA): TGTGCCAGCAGCCACGACAGTGACTATGGCTACACCTTC. The entire variable domain, with the rest obtained from reference TRBV7-8 and TRBJ1-2, is as follows: GAGVSQSPRYKVAKRGQDVALRCDPISGHVSLFWYQQALGQGPEFLTYFQNEAQLDKSGLPSDRFFAERPEGSVSTLKIQRTQQEDSAVYLCASSHDSDYGYTFGSGTRLTVV.

This clone was picked up one time. The chain couples TRBV5-1 to TRBJ1-1; 9 bases match TRBD1. Trimming at V came to 3 bases and at J to 5 bases, leaving 8 bases not matched to a gene. CDR1 is SGHRS and CDR2 is YFSETQ in the germline V gene. There are 15 residues in the CDR3. CDR3 in DNA: TGCGCCAGCAGCTGGGGGACAGGGTGGGATACTGAAGCTTTCTTT. Amino acids: CASSWGTGWDTEAFF.

This chain links TRBV19 with TRBJ1-1; D remains unclear. V was trimmed by 5 bases and J by 6 bases, leaving 13 bases between them. The CDR3 has 13 residues. Germline CDR1 reads LNHDA; CDR2 reads SQIVND (reference sequence). The CDR3 DNA reads as TGTGCCAGTAGTCTGAGACCTCAGGCTGAAGCTTTCTTT. The encoded protein is CASSLRPQAEAFF.

In DNA form, the CDR3 reads TGTGCCAGCATGTCTCCGGGGCTTTACGAGCAGTACTTC. This gives the protein CASMSPGLYEQYF. The rearrangement joins TRBV7-8 to TRBJ2-7; perhaps D is TRBD1 or TRBD2 (5 bases each). CDR3 length: 13 amino acids. Germline CDR1 is SGHVS and CDR2 is FQNEAQ. The V end lost 7 bases, the J end lost 4 bases, and 14 bases lay between the germline ends. Filled out from reference TRBV7-8 and TRBJ2-7, the complete variable domain reads GAGVSQSPRYKVAKRGQDVALRCDPISGHVSLFWYQQALGQGPEFLTYFQNEAQLDKSGLPSDRFFAERPEGSVSTLKIQRTQQEDSAVYLCASMSPGLYEQYFGPGTRLTVT.

The chain combines TRBV27 with TRBJ1-5; D gene unclear. V lost 1 base, J lost 5 bases, and 12 bases lay in between. Looked up from germline, CDR1 is MNHEY and CDR2 is SMNVEV (reference sequence). The CDR3 contains 15 residues. The CDR3 here is CASSLFAGNHQPQHF. The CDR3 nucleotides read TGTGCCAGCAGTTTATTTGCGGGGAACCATCAGCCCCAGCATTTT.

This clone was found many times. The V call is TRBV2, the J call TRBJ1-2, with a weak D call TRBD1 (6 bases). Deletions cut 8 bases from V and 0 bases from J, with 13 bases between. Per the germline V gene, CDR1 is SNHLY and CDR2 is FYNNEI. The CDR3 totals 14 residues. The CDR3 sequence is CASLGQFANYGYTF. In DNA form, the CDR3 reads TGTGCCAGCCTCGGACAGTTTGCTAACTATGGCTACACCTTC. The full variable domain, in which reference TRBV2 and TRBJ1-2 provide the parts outside the CDR3, is EPEVTQTPSHQVTQMGQEVILRCVPISNHLYFYWYRQILGQKVEFLVSFYNNEISEKSEIFDDQFSVERPDGSNFTLKIRSTKLEDSAMYFCASLGQFANYGYTFGSGTRLTVV.

The J gene is TRBJ2-7, the V gene TRBV20-1; D not certain. Deletions cut 4 bases from V and 3 bases from J, with 7 bases between. The germline V gene encodes CDR1 DFQATT and CDR2 SNEGSKA (reference sequence). The CDR3 runs to 11 residues. CDR3 sequence: CSATVNYEQYF. As DNA, the CDR3 is TGCAGTGCTACCGTGAACTACGAGCAGTACTTC.

This chain joins TRBV30 and TRBJ2-7; D unresolved. V was clipped by 5 bases and J by 2 bases, with 16 bases between them. CDR1 is GTSNPN and CDR2 is SVGIG in the germline V gene (reference sequence). The CDR3 has 14 residues. The CDR3 reads CAWGYGGDAYEQYF. In DNA form, the CDR3 reads TGTGCCTGGGGGTATGGTGGAGACGCCTACGAGCAGTACTTC.

This clone was observed a single time. It may be a read error: a sequence one base away is much more abundant. The chain carries TRBV28 and TRBJ2-2; D ambiguous. Germline V CDR1 and CDR2: MDHEN, SYDVKM. V was trimmed by 7 bases and J by 4 bases, leaving 4 bases between them. CDR3 size: 11 residues. CDR3 DNA: TGTGCCAGCAAAGGCACCGGGGAGCTGTTTTTT. Protein product: CASKGTGELFF.

The chain is built from TRBV10-3 and TRBJ1-2, with D maybe TRBD1 (6 bases). This CDR3 is built from 15 residues. V lost 4 bases to trimming and J lost 3 bases, with 15 bases between them. Germline-derived CDR1 and CDR2 are ENHRY and SYGVKD. CDR3 nucleotide sequence: TGTGCCATCAGTGGGGGGCAGCGCCGCGACTATGGCTACACCTTC. It encodes CAISGGQRRDYGYTF.